These 21 T cell receptor beta chains share one sample of origin, sequenced in a study of blood T cell repertoires in COVID-19. The repertoire was sequenced with immunoSEQ multiplex PCR; TCRdb's copy has only in-frame clones and lacks some. The sample gives some 300,000 clones, about 88% of which show up once; around 1.4% is in the top ten. Sequencing was done on a sample of peripheral blood. The receptors were sampled from a man aged 70-80 years with acute or convalescent COVID-19.

This rearrangement joins TRBV5-4 to TRBJ2-1; 7 nucleotides line up with TRBD1. The germline CDR1 and CDR2 sequences are SGHNT and YYREEE (reference sequence). The CDR3 has 15 amino acids. Germline trimming cut 4 bases from V and 0 bases from J; bases unmatched to any gene: 4. The CDR3 bases are TGTGCCAGCAGCGGAACAGGGGACTCCTACAATGAGCAGTTCTTC. Its protein is CASSGTGDSYNEQFF. The whole variable domain, filled in from reference TRBV5-4 and TRBJ2-1, reads ETGVTQSPTHLIKTRGQQVTLRCSSQSGHNTVSWYQQALGQGPQFIFQYYREEENGRGNFPPRFSGLQFPNYSSELNVNALELDDSALYLCASSGTGDSYNEQFFGPGTRLTVL.

The CDR3 sequence: CASSQPGQGSEQYF. CDR3 nucleotides: TGTGCCAGCAGCCAGCCGGGACAGGGTAGCGAGCAGTACTTC. The rearrangement links TRBV3-1 (or the pseudogene TRBV3-2) to TRBJ2-7, with TRBD1 matching 9 bases. CDR1 is LGHDT, CDR2 YNNKEL, per germline (reference sequence). Unmatched junction bases numbered 6, after V lost 3 bases and J lost 6 bases. This CDR3 region has 14 residues.

Here the CDR3 reads CATAVGVNTEAFF. CDR3 DNA sequence: TGTGCCACCGCAGTCGGGGTAAACACTGAAGCTTTCTTT. This rearrangement joins TRBV6-5 to TRBJ1-1; D is undetermined. The CDR3 is 13 amino acids. The V gene's germline CDR1 is MNHEY and CDR2 SVGAGI. V lost 10 bases to trimming and J lost 2 bases, with 14 bases between them.

Here the CDR3 reads CASSLRDQETQYF. CDR3 bases: TGTGCCAGCTCACTCAGGGACCAAGAGACCCAGTACTTC. The rearrangement uses TRBV18 and TRBJ2-5; maybe TRBD1 (5 bases). The germline CDR1 and CDR2 sequences are KGHSH and LQKENI. The CDR3 contains 13 residues. Trimming took 4 bases from V and 0 from J, leaving 6 bases between them.

This chain connects TRBV5-8 to TRBJ2-5; 7 nucleotides align to TRBD2. The CDR3 is 12 amino acids. Germline V CDR1 and CDR2: SGHTS, YDEGEE. V lost 3 bases and J lost 5; bases outside the gene matches: 1. The CDR3 DNA reads TGTGCCAGCAGCTGGCGGGGGGAGACCCAGTACTTC. Translated, it gives CASSWRGETQYF.

This sequence joins TRBV21-1 and TRBJ2-7; TRBD2, the table's D call, lacks a check against the DNA. TRBV21-1 is reported as a pseudogene. The CDR3 has 16 amino acids. The CDR3 DNA follows: TGTGCCAGCAGCAAAGAAATAGCGGGAGGGCACCACGAGCAGTACTTC. Its translation: CASSKEIAGGHHEQYF.

V gene TRBV12-1 combines with J gene TRBJ1-5; the D segment call TRBD1 is taken from the table without a DNA check. TRBV12-1 is termed a pseudogene. This CDR3 comprises 14 residues. In DNA form, the CDR3 reads TGTGCCAGCAGCTGCCGGGACAGAAATCAGCCCCAGCATTTT. Translating gives CASSCRDRNQPQHF.

The chain joins TRBV5-4 to TRBJ1-2, with TRBD1 identical over 9 bases. Germline-derived CDR1 and CDR2 are SGHNT and YYREEE (reference sequence). Losses at the gene ends were 3 bases for V and 4 bases for J; bases not matched to a gene: 7. CDR3 length: 15 amino acids. The DNA for the CDR3 is TGTGCCAGCAGCTCGGGACAGGGCTGGCGCTATGGCTACACCTTC. It is translated as CASSSGQGWRYGYTF.

This sequence joins TRBV5-1 and TRBJ2-3; tentatively, D is TRBD1 (5 bases). Trimming removed 4 bases from V and 1 base from J, with 10 bases in between. This CDR3 comprises 14 residues. Germline assignment: CDR1 SGHRS and CDR2 YFSETQ. CDR3 in amino acids: CASSAIQGTDTQYF. The DNA of the CDR3 is TGCGCCAGCAGCGCTATACAGGGCACAGATACGCAGTATTTT.

The chain is built from TRBV3-1 (or the pseudogene TRBV3-2) and TRBJ2-1, with TRBD2 matching over 10 bases. The CDR3 consists of 16 residues. Trimming at V came to 2 bases and at J to 4 bases, leaving 5 bases not matched to a gene. In germline, CDR1 is LGHDT, CDR2 YNNKEL (reference sequence). In DNA, the CDR3 is TGTGCCAGCAGCCAATGGACTAGCGGAAGATACAATGAGCAGTTCTTC. Amino acid sequence: CASSQWTSGRYNEQFF.

The rearrangement links TRBV18 to TRBJ2-7; 13 nucleotides align to TRBD2. The CDR3 has 15 residues. Germline V gives CDR1 KGHSH, CDR2 LQKENI. Losses at the gene ends were 5 bases for V and 2 bases for J; bases not matched to a gene: 3. The CDR3 region is CASSSGLAGTYEQYF. CDR3 sequence (DNA): TGTGCCAGCTCATCGGGACTAGCGGGGACCTACGAGCAGTACTTC. The full variable domain, with the rest looked up from reference TRBV18 and TRBJ2-7, is NAGVMQNPRHLVRRRGQEARLRCSPMKGHSHVYWYRQLPEEGLKFMVYLQKENIIDESGMPKERFSAEFPKEGPSILRIQQVVRGDSAAYFCASSSGLAGTYEQYFGPGTRLTVT.

The V call is TRBV2, the J call TRBJ1-2, with TRBD1 identical over 8 bases. V was clipped by 4 bases and J by 8 bases; unmatched bases: 12. The germline CDR1 and CDR2 sequences are SNHLY and FYNNEI. The CDR3 consists of 15 residues. The CDR3 is CASSALRGQEVGYTF. CDR3 sequence (DNA): TGTGCCAGCAGTGCCCTTCGGGGACAGGAGGTCGGCTACACCTTC.

The chain couples TRBV6-1 to TRBJ1-2; no reliable D call. The CDR3 is 15 residues long. CDR1 and CDR2 from the germline V gene are MNHNS and SASEGT. Trimming took off 0 bases at V and 8 bases at J, with 16 bases between the two ends. CDR3 protein: CASSEAYSPLRGYTF. The CDR3, as DNA: TGTGCCAGCAGTGAAGCATACAGTCCCCTTCGGGGCTACACCTTC.

In this sample, this clone turned up once. The genes are TRBV6-5 and TRBJ2-5; TRBD2 is a possible D gene (5 bases). The CDR3 is 16 amino acids. V was cut by 1 base and J by 7 bases, with 19 bases left in between. Germline V gene lookup returns CDR1 MNHEY and CDR2 SVGAGI. CDR3 coding DNA: TGTGCCAGCAGTTACTATTCTCTTCTTAGCGAGGGGACCCAGTACTTC. Translated, it gives CASSYYSLLSEGTQYF.

The V gene is TRBV5-1, the J gene TRBJ1-6; D gene ambiguous. The germline gives CDR1 SGHRS, CDR2 YFSETQ. The germline V and J ends were trimmed by 0 bases and 0 bases, with 7 bases remaining between them. There are 16 residues in the CDR3. The CDR3 sequence: CASSLEVSSYNSPLHF. The CDR3 coding sequence is TGCGCCAGCAGCTTGGAAGTGAGCTCCTATAATTCACCCCTCCACTTT.

This clone occurred once. V and J are TRBV27 and TRBJ1-6; 8 bases are a match to TRBD1. Trimming removed 5 bases from V and 9 bases from J; junction bases left unmatched: 15. Germline V CDR1 and CDR2: MNHEY, SMNVEV (reference sequence). The CDR3 covers 17 residues. CDR3 sequence (DNA): TGTGCCAGCAGTCTACCCCTCGGCAGGGGGCTCGGTTCACCCCTCCACTTT. Its protein is CASSLPLGRGLGSPLHF.

V usage is TRBV24-1 and J usage is TRBJ2-7; D may be TRBD1 (6 bases). Trimming pared 8 bases from V and 3 bases from J, leaving 10 bases between. CDR1 KGHDR and CDR2 SFDVKD come from the germline V gene. This CDR3 comprises 12 residues. The CDR3 DNA follows: TGTGCCACCATGGACAGAAACTACGAGCAGTACTTC. Its translation is CATMDRNYEQYF.

The J gene is TRBJ2-7, the V gene TRBV4-2, with D perhaps matching TRBD2 (6 bases). There are 12 residues in the CDR3. Germline V gene data show CDR1 as LGHNA and CDR2 as YNFKEQ. V shed 2 bases and J shed 10 bases, with 12 bases lying between them. CDR3 sequence: CASSQTSGPQYF. The DNA for the CDR3 is TGTGCCAGCAGCCAAACGAGCGGGCCCCAGTACTTC.

The gene calls are TRBV15 and TRBJ2-1; TRBD2 is a possible D gene (7 bases). The germline V gene has CDR1 LNHNV and CDR2 YYDKDF (reference sequence). V was shortened by 3 bases and J by 7 bases, with 13 bases between the two germline ends. This CDR3 is built from 14 residues. The CDR3 is CATSRSGEGNEQFF. The CDR3 nucleotides read TGTGCCACCAGCAGGTCAGGGGAGGGGAATGAGCAGTTCTTC.

This chain connects TRBV6-5 to TRBJ1-4; D perhaps matches TRBD1 (5 bases). Germline CDR1 is MNHEY and CDR2 is SVGAGI. The CDR3 loop spans 14 amino acids. V was pared by 3 bases and J by 8 bases, with 13 bases between. This CDR3 is CASSYGRGREKLFF. CDR3 bases: TGTGCCAGCAGTTATGGAAGGGGTCGGGAAAAACTGTTTTTT.

The chain recombines TRBV5-1 with TRBJ1-4; D possibly corresponds to TRBD1 (5 bases). The CDR3 contains 15 residues. V dropped 0 bases and J dropped 8 bases, with 14 bases sitting between them. Germline V lookup: CDR1 SGHRS, CDR2 YFSETQ. CDR3 DNA: TGCGCCAGCAGCTTGGGGGGCAGGGTTGACGAAAAACTGTTTTTT. This translates into CASSLGGRVDEKLFF.